The 28 T cell receptor beta chains given below trace back to one sample, sequenced in a study of blood T cell repertoires in COVID-19. This table comes from immunoSEQ multiplex PCR, and its TCRdb copy is limited to in-frame clones, with some not included. The data contain 53,000 or so clones, around 79% of them seen just once; the ten biggest clones take up 43%. Input material: peripheral blood. Receptor source: a man aged 65-85 years with active or convalescent COVID-19.

The rearrangement uses TRBV6-5 and TRBJ1-3; D is unresolved. Germline assignment: CDR1 MNHEY and CDR2 SVGAGI. The CDR3 spans 15 residues. Trimming took off 2 bases at V and 1 base at J, with 9 bases between the two ends. DNA for the CDR3: TGTGCCAGCAGTTACAGCGGGGATTCTGGAAACACCATATATTTT. The encoded protein is CASSYSGDSGNTIYF.

The J gene is TRBJ1-2, the V gene TRBV11-2; TRBD1 might be the D (5 bases). The CDR3 has 15 amino acids. In germline, CDR1 is SGHAT, CDR2 FQNNGV. V shed 4 bases and J shed 4 bases, with 16 bases lying between them. In nucleotides, the CDR3 is TGTGCCAGCAGCTCCCCTGGGGCGCAGGTCTATGGCTACACCTTC. It yields the protein CASSSPGAQVYGYTF.

The chain carries TRBV24-1 and TRBJ2-2; 9 bases agree with TRBD1. V trimming: 7 bases; J trimming: 0 bases; junction bases outside the gene matches: 2. The CDR3 sequence is 15 residues long. CDR1 KGHDR and CDR2 SFDVKD come from the germline V gene. CDR3 sequence (DNA): TGTGCCACCAGAGGACAGGGGACGAACACCGGGGAGCTGTTTTTT. It translates to CATRGQGTNTGELFF.

This clone was observed at least ten times. This chain links TRBV24-1 with TRBJ2-3; tentative D call: TRBD2 (5 bases). This CDR3 has 15 residues. The V end was cut by 1 base, the J end by 5 bases, with 12 bases between. CDR1 and CDR2 from the germline V gene are KGHDR and SFDVKD. CDR3 sequence (DNA): TGTGCCACCAGTGATTTCCCGACGGAGGTAGATACGCAGTATTTT. This gives the protein CATSDFPTEVDTQYF.

This clone was detected only once. The V gene is TRBV5-1, the J gene TRBJ1-1; possible D gene TRBD1, 6 bases. V was clipped by 0 bases and J by 1 base, with 10 bases between them. The CDR3 runs 15 residues. Per the germline V gene, CDR1 is SGHRS and CDR2 is YFSETQ. CDR3 residues: CASSLDRATNTEAFF. The DNA for the CDR3 is TGCGCCAGCAGCTTGGACAGGGCAACGAACACTGAAGCTTTCTTT.

V gene TRBV5-1 combines with J gene TRBJ1-1; no clear D gene. V was cut by 6 bases and J by 3 bases, with 12 bases left in between. CDR1 SGHRS and CDR2 YFSETQ come from the germline V gene. The CDR3 is made up of 13 amino acids. CDR3 in amino acids: CASKWKRDTEAFF. CDR3 nucleotide sequence: TGCGCCAGCAAGTGGAAGCGAGACACTGAAGCTTTCTTT.

This rearrangement joins TRBV6-2 or TRBV6-3 to TRBJ1-2, with D tentatively TRBD1 (5 bases). There are 13 residues in the CDR3. With 6 bases removed from V and 6 bases from J, the gap between germline ends came to 14 bases. The germline gives CDR1 MNHEY, CDR2 SVGEGT. The CDR3, as DNA: TGTGCCAGCAGCCCCACGGGGGACGATGGCTACACCTTC. This sequence encodes CASSPTGDDGYTF.

This clone has just one count. The chain is built from TRBV6-2 or TRBV6-3 and TRBJ2-5, with 11 bases lining up with TRBD2. The V and J ends lost 6 bases and 3 bases, in that order; junction bases with no gene match: 6. The germline gives CDR1 MNHEY, CDR2 SVGEGT. The CDR3 runs 15 residues. The CDR3 protein is CASSNLAGGEETQYF. The CDR3 region has the DNA TGTGCCAGCAGCAATCTAGCGGGGGGAGAAGAGACCCAGTACTTC.

The sample holds a few counts of this clone. The genes are TRBV4-1 and TRBJ1-6; maybe TRBD1 (5 bases). The CDR3 totals 16 residues. Germline values: CDR1 MGHRA, CDR2 YSYEKL. V was trimmed by 4 bases and J by 5 bases, leaving 15 bases between them. The CDR3 here is CASSPDGTWDNSPLHF. Here the CDR3 DNA reads TGCGCCAGCAGCCCTGACGGGACTTGGGATAATTCACCCCTCCACTTT.

J is TRBJ2-7 and V is TRBV15, with D tentatively TRBD2 (6 bases). The germline V and J ends were trimmed by 1 base and 5 bases, with 9 bases remaining between them. The CDR3 totals 13 residues. Germline values: CDR1 LNHNV, CDR2 YYDKDF (reference sequence). The CDR3 loop is CATSRVEGHEQYF. As DNA, the CDR3 is TGTGCCACCAGCAGAGTGGAGGGCCACGAGCAGTACTTC.

The chain links TRBV7-6 to TRBJ2-3; TRBD2 agrees at 10 bases. Germline assignment: CDR1 SGHVS and CDR2 FNYEAQ. Trimming at V came to 6 bases and at J to 5 bases, leaving 8 bases not matched to a gene. The CDR3 has 15 amino acids. For the CDR3, the DNA is TGTGCCAGCAGTCAGCGGGGGGGCCCAGGAGATACGCAGTATTTT. Its translation is CASSQRGGPGDTQYF. The full variable domain, completed using reference TRBV7-6 and TRBJ2-3, is GAGVSQSPRYKVTKRGQDVALRCDPISGHVSLYWYRQALGQGPEFLTYFNYEAQQDKSGLPNDRFSAERPEGSISTLTIQRTEQRDSAMYRCASSQRGGPGDTQYFGPGTRLTVL.

CDR3 DNA sequence: TGTGCCAGCTCACCACTGAGGGAGTACGAGCAGTACTTC. Its translation: CASSPLREYEQYF. The chain uses TRBV18 and TRBJ2-7; a weak D match, TRBD2 (5 bases). V was shortened by 1 base and J by 4 bases, with 8 bases between the two germline ends. CDR1 and CDR2 (germline): KGHSH, LQKENI. CDR3 length: 13 amino acids.

This chain joins TRBV9 and TRBJ1-1; 7 nucleotides align to TRBD1. Germline V gives CDR1 SGDLS, CDR2 YYNGEE. This CDR3 is 14 amino acids long. J lost 5 bases, V lost 4 bases, and 8 bases had no gene match. CDR3 nucleotide sequence: TGTGCCAGCAGCCCCCGACAGGGCGGGACTGAAGCTTTCTTT. Protein sequence: CASSPRQGGTEAFF.

The chain has TRBV11-2 and TRBJ2-1; 16 nucleotides match TRBD2. CDR3 size: 16 residues. After removal of 6 bases from V and 10 bases from J, the junction contained 9 bases not matched to a gene. The germline V gene encodes CDR1 SGHAT and CDR2 FQNNGV. The CDR3 reads CASRSAGTSGRVEQFF. The CDR3 nucleotides are TGTGCCAGCAGATCAGCCGGGACTAGCGGGAGGGTCGAGCAGTTCTTC.

The chain couples TRBV29-1 to TRBJ2-1; 14 bases align to TRBD2. The CDR3 is made up of 15 amino acids. The J segment lost 9 bases and the V segment lost 6 bases, leaving 10 bases of the junction unmatched. CDR1 SQVTM and CDR2 ANQGSEA come from the germline V gene. The chain's CDR3 is CSVATSGRALGEQFF. The CDR3 coding sequence is TGCAGCGTCGCGACTAGCGGGAGGGCCTTAGGTGAGCAGTTCTTC.

The V gene is TRBV4-3, the J gene TRBJ1-6, with TRBD1 matching over 7 bases. CDR1 and CDR2 (germline): LGHNA, YSLEER. Germline trimming cut 0 bases from V and 5 bases from J; bases unmatched to any gene: 4. CDR3 length: 16 residues. CDR3 DNA sequence: TGCGCCAGCAGCCAAGATACAGGGGCCAATAATTCACCCCTCCACTTT. It encodes CASSQDTGANNSPLHF.

This chain uses TRBV19 with TRBJ1-1; possibly TRBD1 for D (6 bases). V was cut by 1 base and J by 7 bases, with 10 bases left in between. Per the germline V gene, CDR1 is LNHDA and CDR2 is SQIVND (reference sequence). CDR3 length: 13 amino acids. DNA of the CDR3: TGTGCCAGTAGTATAGTAACAGGGTTTGAAGCTTTCTTT. Its translation: CASSIVTGFEAFF.

V and J are TRBV6-2 or TRBV6-3 and TRBJ2-7; 7 bases agree with TRBD1. The CDR3 length is 14 residues. The germline CDR1 and CDR2 sequences are MNHEY and SVGEGT. The V and J ends lost 2 bases and 5 bases, in that order; junction bases with no gene match: 6. The DNA for the CDR3 is TGTGCCAGCAGTTACGTTGACAGGGAAAACGAGCAGTACTTC. It codes for CASSYVDRENEQYF.

V gene TRBV7-9 combines with J gene TRBJ2-7; TRBD2 agrees at 9 bases. J lost 6 bases, V lost 5 bases, and 8 bases had no gene match. Germline CDR1 is SEHNR and CDR2 is FQNEAQ (reference sequence). CDR3 length: 14 residues. The CDR3: CASSKLAGALEQYF. The DNA for the CDR3 is TGTGCCAGCAGCAAACTAGCGGGTGCACTCGAGCAGTACTTC. The entire variable domain, with the rest obtained from reference TRBV7-9 and TRBJ2-7, is as follows: DTGVSQNPRHKITKRGQNVTFRCDPISEHNRLYWYRQTLGQGPEFLTYFQNEAQLEKSRLLSDRFSAERPKGSFSTLEIQRTEQGDSAMYLCASSKLAGALEQYFGPGTRLTVT.

This clone appeared a few times. The chain combines TRBV9 with TRBJ2-5; weak D call: TRBD1 (6 bases). The ends were cut back, 3 bases at V and 5 bases at J, with 14 bases in the middle. The CDR3 length is 14 residues. Looked up from germline, CDR1 is SGDLS and CDR2 is YYNGEE. CDR3 in amino acids: CASSGQGRSETQYF. The CDR3 DNA reads TGTGCCAGCAGCGGCCAGGGGCGAAGTGAGACCCAGTACTTC.

The rearrangement joins TRBV7-9 to TRBJ1-1, with D possibly being TRBD1 (6 bases). This CDR3 comprises 15 residues. V was shortened by 1 base and J by 1 base, with 10 bases between the two germline ends. Germline assignment: CDR1 SEHNR and CDR2 FQNEAQ (reference sequence). CDR3 in DNA: TGTGCCAGCAGCTTAGGTGACAGGCCGAACACTGAAGCTTTCTTT. This codes for CASSLGDRPNTEAFF.

The V gene is TRBV6-5, the J gene TRBJ2-7; TRBD2 aligns across 7 bases. The CDR3 spans 15 residues. Germline V gives CDR1 MNHEY, CDR2 SVGAGI. Trimming at V came to 0 bases and at J to 0 bases, leaving 2 bases not matched to a gene. The CDR3 DNA reads as TGTGCCAGCAGTTACTCCGGGAGGTACTCCTACGAGCAGTACTTC. It yields the protein CASSYSGRYSYEQYF.

This clone was detected only once. The junction departs from germline at one end; a sequencing error may be responsible. This chain links TRBV7-7 with TRBJ1-4, with D possibly being TRBD1 (5 bases). Germline V gene sequence: CDR1 SSHAT, CDR2 FNYEAQ (reference sequence). The CDR3 is 15 residues long. The CDR3 loop is CASSFIQGRSEKLFF. The CDR3 nucleotides read TGTGCTAGCAGCTTCATCCAGGGAAGAAGTGAAAAACTGTTTTTT.

The rearrangement joins TRBV7-2 to TRBJ2-1; 11 bases are a match to TRBD2. This CDR3 has 16 amino acids. Germline V gives CDR1 SGHTA, CDR2 FQGNSA. V shed 4 bases and J 9 bases; nucleotides not matched to a gene: 11. This CDR3 is CASSSGSSGGQGEQFF. The CDR3 DNA is TGTGCCAGCAGCTCCGGGTCTAGCGGGGGGCAGGGTGAGCAGTTCTTC.

This clone was recorded many times. The rearrangement links TRBV27 to TRBJ2-3, with 15 nucleotides matching TRBD2. J was trimmed by 6 bases and V by 5 bases; bases with no gene match: 9. The CDR3 length is 17 residues. Germline V lookup: CDR1 MNHEY, CDR2 SMNVEV (reference sequence). CDR3 sequence reads: CASSLLGLAGGMDTQYF. CDR3 nucleotide sequence: TGTGCCAGCAGTCTCCTCGGACTAGCGGGGGGGATGGATACGCAGTATTTT.

The rearrangement links TRBV5-1 to TRBJ2-5; perhaps TRBD2 as D (5 bases). The germline V gene has CDR1 SGHRS and CDR2 YFSETQ. V gave up 0 bases and J gave up 0 bases, with 9 bases separating them. The CDR3 loop spans 15 amino acids. CDR3 DNA: TGCGCCAGCAGCTTGGGAGGGCAGAACCAAGAGACCCAGTACTTC. Translated, it gives CASSLGGQNQETQYF.

The CDR3 region is CASSPRQGKNTEAFF. In DNA, the CDR3 is TGTGCCAGTAGCCCCAGACAGGGGAAGAACACTGAAGCTTTCTTT. The chain has TRBV19 and TRBJ1-1; 8 bases match TRBD1. The CDR3 is made up of 15 amino acids. Trimming removed 6 bases from V and 1 base from J; junction bases left unmatched: 7. Germline V gene sequence: CDR1 LNHDA, CDR2 SQIVND (reference sequence).

This chain connects TRBV7-3 to TRBJ2-2; 7 bases agree with TRBD2. The V segment lost 5 bases and the J segment 4 bases; nucleotides outside the gene matches: 10. The CDR3 runs to 16 residues. Germline V gene lookup returns CDR1 SGHTA and CDR2 FQGTGA. In DNA form, the CDR3 reads TGTGCCAGCAGCGGTCGGAAGGGAGGGGTCACCGGGGAGCTGTTTTTT. Translated: CASSGRKGGVTGELFF.